Presented here are 3 T cell receptor beta chains from one specimen sequenced in a study of blood T cell repertoires in COVID-19. The method was immunoSEQ multiplex PCR; TCRdb's version includes in-frame clones alone and lacks a portion of them. The table shows a few hundred thousand clones, with 70% to 90% occurring only once. Sequenced input: PBMCs or T cells enriched from blood (not recorded which). These receptor sequences come from a man aged 35-49 years in a cohort exposed to, infected with or recovered from COVID-19 (not recorded which).

The sample holds a few counts of this clone. The chain links TRBV11-2 to TRBJ1-2; D might be TRBD1 (5 bases). Germline values: CDR1 SGHAT, CDR2 FQNNGV. The CDR3 spans 18 residues. Trimming cost V 1 base and J 4 bases, with 22 bases left between them. The DNA for the CDR3 is TGTGCCAGCAGCTTAGGCGGGGGTAGACAGAAGGCGTTCTATGGCTACACCTTC. This encodes CASSLGGGRQKAFYGYTF.

The J gene is TRBJ2-2, the V gene TRBV5-4, with TRBD2 identical over 11 bases. Germline trimming cut 0 bases from V and 5 bases from J; bases unmatched to any gene: 3. This CDR3 has 16 amino acids. From germline, CDR1 is SGHNT and CDR2 YYREEE (reference sequence). The CDR3 DNA reads as TGTGCCAGCAGCTTGGCCACTAGCGGGAGAACCGGGGAGCTGTTTTTT. Translated: CASSLATSGRTGELFF.

The chain combines TRBV19 with TRBJ2-3; 14 bases agree with TRBD2. Germline V CDR1 and CDR2: LNHDA, SQIVND (reference sequence). The CDR3 extends over 18 amino acids. Losses at the gene ends were 8 bases for V and 4 bases for J; bases not matched to a gene: 14. CDR3 loop: CASEPRLAGGPFSDTQYF. In DNA, the CDR3 is TGTGCCAGTGAGCCCCGACTAGCGGGAGGGCCATTTTCAGATACGCAGTATTTT.